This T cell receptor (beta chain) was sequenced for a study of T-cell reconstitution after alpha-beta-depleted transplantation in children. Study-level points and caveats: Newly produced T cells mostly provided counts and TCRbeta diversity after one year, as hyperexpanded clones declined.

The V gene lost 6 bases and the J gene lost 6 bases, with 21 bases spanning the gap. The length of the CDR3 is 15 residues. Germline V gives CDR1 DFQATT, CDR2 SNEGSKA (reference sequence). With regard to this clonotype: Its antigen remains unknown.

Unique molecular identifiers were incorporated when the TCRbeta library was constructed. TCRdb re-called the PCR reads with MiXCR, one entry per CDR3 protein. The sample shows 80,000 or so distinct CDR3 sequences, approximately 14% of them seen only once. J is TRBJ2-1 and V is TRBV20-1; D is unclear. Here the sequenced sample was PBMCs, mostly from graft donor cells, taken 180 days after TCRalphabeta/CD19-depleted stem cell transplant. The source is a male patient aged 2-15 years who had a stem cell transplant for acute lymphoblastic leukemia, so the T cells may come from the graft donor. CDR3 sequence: CSALVHRKFGNEQFF. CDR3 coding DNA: TGCAGTGCCCTTGTTCACAGAAAGTTCGGCAATGAGCAGTTCTTC.